This T cell receptor beta chain appears in the sequencing data of a study of blood T cell repertoires in COVID-19. Study background: The samples span acute and convalescent COVID-19 from the United States, Italy and Spain.

Which cohort a participant joined came from the clinical history participants gave. The CDR3 is 13 residues long. Germline V gene lookup returns CDR1 SEHNR and CDR2 FQNEAQ (reference sequence). J gave up 7 bases and V 1 base, and 1 base lay outside the gene matches. Original processing methods: The assay estimated nucleated cells by amplifying reference gene primers. The method was immunoSEQ multiplex PCR; TCRdb's version includes in-frame clones alone and lacks a portion of them. V and J calls and clone size are given by that table; D and trimming were obtained from the DNA. The top ten hold 1.9% of the sample, which has around 250,000 clones, roughly 85% seen once.

The sequenced material came from PBMCs or T cells enriched from blood (not recorded which). This clonotype originated in a woman in her 50s who had recovered from COVID-19. The V call is TRBV7-9, the J call TRBJ1-5, with TRBD1 matching over 7 bases. CDR3 amino acids: CASSLDRGQPQHF. CDR3 bases: TGTGCCAGCAGCTTAGACAGGGGACAGCCCCAGCATTTT.